This T cell receptor (beta chain) emerged from a study of T cells after yellow fever vaccination. Note on this clonotype: Antigen: not known.

Production of TCR cDNA was by 5'RACE template switching, which also added a universal primer site and UMIs. From the 5' RACE reads, TCRdb called clonotypes with MiXCR, one entry per CDR3 protein. The profile shows around 310,000 distinct CDR3 sequences, 3.5% to 4.5% of them singletons. Whole-study findings and limits: Booster sampling recovered most clones from primary vaccination (around 96% CD4, around 90% CD8).

The source of this sequence is a man in his late teens or twenties who received the YFV17D yellow fever vaccine. Material: PBMCs, obtained 5 days after the yellow fever booster vaccination.

The CDR3 here is CASSRTGGHTGELFF. The CDR3 nucleotides read TGTGCCAGCAGCCGGACAGGCGGGCACACCGGGGAGCTGTTTTTT. This chain uses TRBV13 with TRBJ2-2, with 7 bases aligning to TRBD1. V was pared by 5 bases and J by 3 bases, with 6 bases of the junction left unmatched. CDR1 and CDR2 from the germline V gene are PRHDT and FYEKMQ (reference sequence). The CDR3 loop spans 15 amino acids.